One sample yielded the 9 T cell receptor beta chains listed below, sequenced in a study of naive and memory T cell subsets. An oligonucleotide containing a UMI was ligated to the 3' end of TCR cDNA. Ligated cDNA underwent four rounds of PCR with nested alpha and beta constant region primers and SP2. TCRdb reprocessed the 5' RACE reads via MiXCR and lists one record per CDR3 protein. The sample gives approximately 52,000 distinct CDR3 sequences, 4.7% of which show up once; roughly 0.8% is in the top ten. The origin of the receptors is a female donor in good health.

V and J are TRBV5-1 and TRBJ2-7; the match to TRBD2 covers 13 bases. With V trimmed by 0 bases and J by 5 bases, 8 bases remained unmatched. The length of the CDR3 is 17 residues. Germline V gives CDR1 SGHRS, CDR2 YFSETQ. The CDR3 DNA reads as TGCGCCAGCAGCTTGGGAAGGACTAGCGGGAGTGACAACGAGCAGTACTTC. This sequence encodes CASSLGRTSGSDNEQYF.

This rearrangement joins TRBV27 to TRBJ2-3, with 7 bases matching TRBD2. Germline V gene sequence: CDR1 MNHEY, CDR2 SMNVEV (reference sequence). V was pared by 6 bases and J by 2 bases, with 5 bases of the junction left unmatched. The CDR3 spans 14 residues. In DNA form, the CDR3 reads TGTGCCAGCAGGAAAAGCGGGATCACAGATACGCAGTATTTT. Protein: CASRKSGITDTQYF.

This clonotype was observed many times. The chain combines TRBV14 with TRBJ2-1; 11 bases agree with TRBD2. CDR3 size: 15 residues. With 5 bases clipped from V and 4 bases from J, the junction kept 4 bases outside the gene matches. CDR1 and CDR2 from the germline V gene are SGHDN and FVKESK. The CDR3: CASSSGLAAYNEQFF. CDR3 DNA sequence: TGTGCCAGCAGCTCGGGACTAGCGGCTTACAATGAGCAGTTCTTC.

Many counts were recorded for this clonotype. The chain combines TRBV6-5 with TRBJ1-5; a weak D match, TRBD1 (5 bases). V lost 0 bases, J lost 13 bases, and 16 bases lay in between. Germline V CDR1 and CDR2: MNHEY, SVGAGI. This CDR3 comprises 14 residues. This CDR3 is CASSYSVMGGVQHF. CDR3 sequence (DNA): TGTGCCAGCAGTTACTCGGTTATGGGGGGTGTTCAGCATTTT.

This clonotype was counted at least ten times. The V call is TRBV6-5, the J call TRBJ2-7; 7 bases line up with TRBD1. V shed 6 bases, J shed 0 bases, and the junction held 8 bases outside the gene matches. Germline CDR1 reads MNHEY; CDR2 reads SVGAGI. This CDR3 has 15 residues. CDR3 residues: CASSTPGQSSYEQYF. In nucleotides, the CDR3 is TGTGCCAGCAGCACCCCGGGACAGAGCTCCTACGAGCAGTACTTC.

This clonotype appeared many times. Compared with germline, one end of the junction differs, possibly owing to a read error. The chain links TRBV20-1 to TRBJ2-1; D uncertain. CDR3 length: 11 amino acids. Germline CDR1 reads DFQATT; CDR2 reads SNEGSKA (reference sequence). The CDR3: CSARGPLAMIF. The CDR3 DNA follows: TGCAGTGCTAGGGGTCCGTTAGCTATGATCTTC.

Ten or more counts support this clonotype. The rearrangement joins TRBV6-5 to TRBJ1-2; D not resolved. V was cut by 4 bases and J by 4 bases, with 10 bases left in between. CDR1 is MNHEY and CDR2 is SVGAGI in the germline V gene. CDR3 length equals 13 residues. The CDR3 DNA reads as TGTGCCAGCAGTTTGGACGAGTCCTATGGCTACACCTTC. It codes for CASSLDESYGYTF.

The chain couples TRBV6-2 or TRBV6-3 to TRBJ1-2; 7 nucleotides agree with TRBD1. V lost 5 bases, J lost 1 base, and 13 bases stayed unmatched. The germline gives CDR1 MNHEY, CDR2 SVGEGT. This CDR3 is 17 amino acids long. The CDR3 spells CASSASPGTAINYGYTF. The CDR3 region has the DNA TGTGCCAGCAGTGCAAGTCCCGGGACAGCGATTAACTATGGCTACACCTTC.

This clonotype was counted between two and nine times. The gene calls are TRBV27 and TRBJ2-7, with 7 bases matching TRBD1. V trimming: 3 bases; J trimming: 5 bases; junction bases outside the gene matches: 7. This CDR3 spans 14 amino acids. Germline CDR1 reads MNHEY; CDR2 reads SMNVEV (reference sequence). CDR3: CASSFFDRADEQYF. The CDR3 bases are TGTGCCAGCAGTTTTTTCGACAGGGCTGACGAGCAGTACTTC.